This TCR beta chain was captured by sequencing in a study of OX40 agonist ivuxolimab in advanced cancers. Study in general: Earlier anti-PD-1, anti-PD-L1 or anti-CTLA-4 therapy was permitted; roughly 40% had received some. Notes on the study in general: Among the lowest peripheral clonal expansion occurred in 0.1-3.0 mg/kg partial responders.

Germline V gene data show CDR1 as SGHTS and CDR2 as YDEGEE. The CDR3 has 15 residues. V lost 5 bases to trimming and J lost 4 bases; unmatched junction nucleotides: 1. A word on this clone: Its antigen is unidentified.

Produced via immunoSEQ multiplex PCR; TCRdb's table is partial and in-frame only. The sample records tens of thousands of clones, just under 95% being singletons. The source of this sequence is an adult with an advanced solid tumor such as melanoma, head and neck, liver or kidney cancer. The rearrangement joins TRBV5-8 to TRBJ2-1; 15 bases fit TRBD2. Sequencing used CD4+ or CD8+ T cells sorted from blood, obtained in a trial of the OX40 agonist ivuxolimab. The CDR3 here is CASRGTSGGYNEQFF. CDR3 in DNA: TGTGCCAGCAGGGGGACTAGCGGGGGGTACAATGAGCAGTTCTTC. The variable domain in full, completed from reference TRBV5-8 and TRBJ2-1, reads EAGVTQSPTHLIKTRGQQATLRCSPISGHTSVYWYQQALGLGLQFLLWYDEGEERNRGNFPPRFSGRQFPNYSSELNVNALELEDSALYLCASRGTSGGYNEQFFGPGTRLTVL.